These T cell receptor beta chains were read from a single sample in a study of blood T cell repertoires in COVID-19. The repertoire was sequenced with immunoSEQ multiplex PCR; TCRdb's copy has only in-frame clones and lacks some. Of about 74,000 clones in the sample, around 78% are singletons; the top ten hold around 16%. The source material was peripheral blood. All receptors derive from a human donor in a cohort sampled during active COVID-19. CDR3s include the opening cysteine and the closing phenylalanine or tryptophan. The D gene is left open where the match is weak. A row's size may be missing; if present it is once, few, many or a size class.

D gene: TRBD2; V gene: TRBV27; CDR3 length: 13; clone size: .; J gene: TRBJ2-5; CDR3 DNA: TGTGCCAGCAGTGACCCGGGGGGTGAGACCCAGTACTTC; CDR3 protein: CASSDPGGETQYF
D gene: TRBD1; V gene: TRBV27; CDR3 length: 14; clone size: .; J gene: TRBJ1-6; CDR3 DNA: TGTGCCAGCACAGGTGGACAGGGTGAATCACCCCTCCACTTT; CDR3 protein: CASTGGQGESPLHF
D gene: TRBD2; V gene: TRBV2; CDR3 length: 15; clone size: .; J gene: TRBJ2-7; CDR3 DNA: TGTGCCAGCTTGACTAGCGGGAGCTTAGTGAACGAGCAGTACTTC; CDR3 protein: CASLTSGSLVNEQYF
D gene: .; V gene: TRBV12-3/TRBV12-4; CDR3 length: 13; clone size: .; J gene: TRBJ1-2; CDR3 DNA: TGTGCCAGCACCTGGACACAGGGTTATGGCTACACCTTC; CDR3 protein: CASTWTQGYGYTF
D gene: TRBD1; V gene: TRBV6-5; CDR3 length: 15; clone size: .; J gene: TRBJ1-6; CDR3 DNA: TGTGCCAGCTTCTACCGGGACAGGTTTAAATCACCCCTCCACTTT; CDR3 protein: CASFYRDRFKSPLHF
D gene: .; V gene: TRBV6-6; CDR3 length: 13; clone size: .; J gene: TRBJ2-2; CDR3 DNA: TGTGCCGCCCAGGGCCCGAACACCGGGGAGCTGTTTTTT; CDR3 protein: CAAQGPNTGELFF
D gene: .; V gene: TRBV12-5; CDR3 length: 14; clone size: .; J gene: TRBJ2-7; CDR3 DNA: TGTGCTAGTGGTTTTACGAGCGGGACAGGCGAGCAGTACTTC; CDR3 protein: CASGFTSGTGEQYF
D gene: .; V gene: TRBV6-1; CDR3 length: 13; clone size: .; J gene: TRBJ2-7; CDR3 DNA: TGTGCCAGCAGTGATCCAGGGACCTACGAGCAGTACTTC; CDR3 protein: CASSDPGTYEQYF
D gene: TRBD2; V gene: TRBV7-7; CDR3 length: 16; clone size: few; J gene: TRBJ2-2; CDR3 DNA: TGTGCCAGCAGCTCACTAGCGGGAACGAACACCGGGGAGCTGTTTTTT; CDR3 protein: CASSSLAGTNTGELFF
D gene: TRBD2; V gene: TRBV11-2; CDR3 length: 15; clone size: .; J gene: TRBJ2-7; CDR3 DNA: TGTGCCAGCAGCTTCAAGCGGGAGGTCGACTACGAGCAGTACTTC; CDR3 protein: CASSFKREVDYEQYF
D gene: TRBD1; V gene: TRBV11-2; CDR3 length: 14; clone size: .; J gene: TRBJ2-7; CDR3 DNA: TGTGCCAGCAGCTACCTGGACAGGGGCTACGAGCAGTACTTC; CDR3 protein: CASSYLDRGYEQYF
D gene: TRBD2; V gene: TRBV6-4; CDR3 length: 17; clone size: .; J gene: TRBJ2-4; CDR3 DNA: TGTGCCAGTAAATTCCCACCTGGGGGGGTGGCCAAAAACATTCAGTACTTC; CDR3 protein: CASKFPPGGVAKNIQYF
D gene: TRBD1; V gene: TRBV27; CDR3 length: 14; clone size: .; J gene: TRBJ2-5; CDR3 DNA: TGTGCCAGCAGTTCTGGGACAGGGCGGGAGACCCAGTACTTC; CDR3 protein: CASSSGTGRETQYF
D gene: TRBD1; V gene: TRBV16; CDR3 length: 15; clone size: .; J gene: TRBJ2-5; CDR3 DNA: TGTGCCAGCAGCCAGACGACAGGGGATAAAGAGACCCAGTACTTC; CDR3 protein: CASSQTTGDKETQYF
D gene: .; V gene: TRBV5-1; CDR3 length: 13; clone size: .; J gene: TRBJ2-1; CDR3 DNA: TGCGCCAGCAGCGTCGACAACCACAATGAGCAGTTCTTC; CDR3 protein: CASSVDNHNEQFF
D gene: .; V gene: TRBV27; CDR3 length: 16; clone size: .; J gene: TRBJ2-7; CDR3 DNA: TGTGCCAGCAGTTTATCGTGGCAGGTTATCTCCTACGAGCAGTACTTC; CDR3 protein: CASSLSWQVISYEQYF
D gene: .; V gene: TRBV5-1; CDR3 length: 14; clone size: .; J gene: TRBJ1-1; CDR3 DNA: TGCGCCAGCAGCTTAATACAGCTGGGCAATGAAGCTTTCTTT; CDR3 protein: CASSLIQLGNEAFF
D gene: TRBD2; V gene: TRBV5-4; CDR3 length: 15; clone size: .; J gene: TRBJ2-3; CDR3 DNA: TGTGCCAGCAGCAGGACTAGCTTTGGCACAGATACGCAGTATTTT; CDR3 protein: CASSRTSFGTDTQYF
D gene: .; V gene: TRBV12-5; CDR3 length: 16; clone size: few; J gene: TRBJ1-1; CDR3 DNA: TGTGCTAGTGGTTTGCCCGACACTTTACTGAACACTGAAGCTTTCTTT; CDR3 protein: CASGLPDTLLNTEAFF
D gene: .; V gene: TRBV6-5; CDR3 length: 15; clone size: .; J gene: TRBJ1-4; CDR3 DNA: TGTGCCAGCAGGCCCCCAGGGAGGGGTAATGAAAAACTGTTTTTT; CDR3 protein: CASRPPGRGNEKLFF
D gene: .; V gene: TRBV2; CDR3 length: 14; clone size: .; J gene: TRBJ1-5; CDR3 DNA: TGTGCCAGCACCTCCTCCCGGGGGAATCAGCCCCAGCATTTT; CDR3 protein: CASTSSRGNQPQHF
D gene: TRBD1; V gene: TRBV27; CDR3 length: 16; clone size: .; J gene: TRBJ1-1; CDR3 DNA: TGTGCCAGCAGTTTACAGGGGGCGCGGGTGAACACTGAAGCTTTCTTT; CDR3 protein: CASSLQGARVNTEAFF
D gene: .; V gene: TRBV29-1; CDR3 length: 16; clone size: .; J gene: TRBJ1-3; CDR3 DNA: TGCAGCGTTCGCGAGGGGGGGACATACTCTGGAAACACCATATATTTT; CDR3 protein: CSVREGGTYSGNTIYF
D gene: .; V gene: TRBV7-8; CDR3 length: 14; clone size: .; J gene: TRBJ2-7; CDR3 DNA: TGTGCCAGCAGCCCCCGTAGGGGCTCCTACGAGCAGTACTTC; CDR3 protein: CASSPRRGSYEQYF
D gene: .; V gene: TRBV30; CDR3 length: 13; clone size: few; J gene: TRBJ1-3; CDR3 DNA: TGTGCCTGGAGTCTAGAGAGAGACGGCACCATATATTTT; CDR3 protein: CAWSLERDGTIYF
D gene: .; V gene: TRBV29-1; CDR3 length: 14; clone size: .; J gene: TRBJ1-2; CDR3 DNA: TGCAGCGTTGAGAGGGCAGGGGAAGGGTATGGCTACACCTTC; CDR3 protein: CSVERAGEGYGYTF
D gene: TRBD1; V gene: TRBV28; CDR3 length: 15; clone size: .; J gene: TRBJ2-7; CDR3 DNA: TGTGCCAGCAGCGAAGACAGGGGGCCCCCCTACGAGCAGTACTTC; CDR3 protein: CASSEDRGPPYEQYF
D gene: TRBD1; V gene: TRBV18; CDR3 length: 16; clone size: .; J gene: TRBJ2-7; CDR3 DNA: TGTGCCAGCTCGCAAGCAGTGGGGACAGGGGCTTCCGAGCAGTACTTC; CDR3 protein: CASSQAVGTGASEQYF
D gene: TRBD1; V gene: TRBV29-1; CDR3 length: 13; clone size: .; J gene: TRBJ2-5; CDR3 DNA: TGCAGCGTTGCCGGGACAGGGTGGGAGACCCAGTACTTC; CDR3 protein: CSVAGTGWETQYF
D gene: .; V gene: TRBV19; CDR3 length: 15; clone size: .; J gene: TRBJ2-7; CDR3 DNA: TGTGCCAGTAGTTCTAATTCCGCAGGGGCCTACGAGCAGTACTTC; CDR3 protein: CASSSNSAGAYEQYF
D gene: TRBD1; V gene: TRBV7-8; CDR3 length: 16; clone size: .; J gene: TRBJ2-7; CDR3 DNA: TGTGCCAGCAGCCCCCGACAGGGGATGTCAGGAAACGAGCAGTACTTC; CDR3 protein: CASSPRQGMSGNEQYF
D gene: .; V gene: TRBV7-6; CDR3 length: 16; clone size: .; J gene: TRBJ1-1; CDR3 DNA: TGTGCCAGCAGCTCCGATCAGGGATGGGGGAACACTGAAGCTTTCTTT; CDR3 protein: CASSSDQGWGNTEAFF
D gene: TRBD2; V gene: TRBV5-1; CDR3 length: 15; clone size: .; J gene: TRBJ2-7; CDR3 DNA: TGCGCCAGCAGCTCTGCCACTAGCGGAACCTACGAGCAGTACTTC; CDR3 protein: CASSSATSGTYEQYF
D gene: .; V gene: TRBV27; CDR3 length: 13; clone size: .; J gene: TRBJ1-3; CDR3 DNA: TGTGCCAGCTTGAGTCTCTCCGGAAACACCATATATTTT; CDR3 protein: CASLSLSGNTIYF
D gene: TRBD2; V gene: TRBV19; CDR3 length: 14; clone size: .; J gene: TRBJ2-3; CDR3 DNA: TGTGCCAGTAGTATCGGAATAGCGGGAGATACGCAGTATTTT; CDR3 protein: CASSIGIAGDTQYF
D gene: TRBD1; V gene: TRBV5-6; CDR3 length: 16; clone size: .; J gene: TRBJ1-5; CDR3 DNA: TGTGCCAGCAGCCAATTTAGGACAGGGACCGATCAGCCCCAGCATTTT; CDR3 protein: CASSQFRTGTDQPQHF
D gene: .; V gene: TRBV5-1; CDR3 length: 15; clone size: .; J gene: TRBJ2-5; CDR3 DNA: TGCGCCAGCAGCTTGGTCCCGACAGGCCAAGAGACCCAGTACTTC; CDR3 protein: CASSLVPTGQETQYF
D gene: .; V gene: TRBV30; CDR3 length: 14; clone size: .; J gene: TRBJ2-1; CDR3 DNA: TGTGCCTGGACTCCGCGGCAGAGAGACAATGAGCAGTTCTTC; CDR3 protein: CAWTPRQRDNEQFF
D gene: .; V gene: TRBV3-1/TRBV3-2; CDR3 length: 14; clone size: .; J gene: TRBJ1-2; CDR3 DNA: TGTGCCAGCAGCCAAGATAGCCGGGTTCGTGGCTACACCTTC; CDR3 protein: CASSQDSRVRGYTF
D gene: .; V gene: TRBV21-1; CDR3 length: 16; clone size: medium-sized; J gene: TRBJ2-7; CDR3 DNA: TGTGCCAGCAGCTTCCGGAGGCGGGAGGGCCGTTACGAGCAGTACTTC; CDR3 protein: CASSFRRREGRYEQYF
D gene: .; V gene: TRBV6-1; CDR3 length: 13; clone size: .; J gene: TRBJ1-5; CDR3 DNA: TGTGCCAGCAGTGAGGGGCGCAATCAGCCCCAGCATTTT; CDR3 protein: CASSEGRNQPQHF
D gene: TRBD1; V gene: TRBV7-2; CDR3 length: 16; clone size: .; J gene: TRBJ1-5; CDR3 DNA: TGTGCCAGCAGCGGGCGGACAGGGGGTGACCCTCAGCCCCAGCATTTT; CDR3 protein: CASSGRTGGDPQPQHF
D gene: .; V gene: TRBV29-1; CDR3 length: 11; clone size: .; J gene: TRBJ1-2; CDR3 DNA: TGCAGCGGAAGGGGTGACTATGGCTACACCTTC; CDR3 protein: CSGRGDYGYTF
D gene: .; V gene: TRBV4-1; CDR3 length: 16; clone size: .; J gene: TRBJ1-2; CDR3 DNA: TGCGCCAGCAGCCAGCCCCTCGGGGAAGATCGCTATGGCTACACCTTC; CDR3 protein: CASSQPLGEDRYGYTF
D gene: .; V gene: TRBV30; CDR3 length: 16; clone size: .; J gene: TRBJ1-5; CDR3 DNA: TGTGCCTGGAGTTCTTCTTCCCGGACACTGAATCAGCCCCAGCATTTT; CDR3 protein: CAWSSSSRTLNQPQHF
D gene: .; V gene: TRBV5-5; CDR3 length: 14; clone size: .; J gene: TRBJ2-7; CDR3 DNA: TGTGCCACCTCGGTACGGGAGAGGCTCTACGAGCAGTACTTC; CDR3 protein: CATSVRERLYEQYF
D gene: TRBD2; V gene: TRBV7-9; CDR3 length: 16; clone size: .; J gene: TRBJ2-3; CDR3 DNA: TGTGCCAGCAGCTTATCGACGGGAGGGCCGACAGATACGCAGTATTTT; CDR3 protein: CASSLSTGGPTDTQYF
D gene: TRBD2; V gene: TRBV19; CDR3 length: 19; clone size: .; J gene: TRBJ2-2; CDR3 DNA: TGTGCCAGTAGTAAGACGGTAGCGGGAGGGCTAACGAACACCGGGGAGCTGTTTTTT; CDR3 protein: CASSKTVAGGLTNTGELFF
D gene: .; V gene: TRBV2; CDR3 length: 14; clone size: .; J gene: TRBJ1-5; CDR3 DNA: TGTGCCAGCAGTGACGAGGTCAGCAATCAGCCCCAGCATTTT; CDR3 protein: CASSDEVSNQPQHF
D gene: TRBD2; V gene: TRBV2; CDR3 length: 18; clone size: .; J gene: TRBJ2-1; CDR3 DNA: TGTGCCAGCAGTGACGCGCTAGCGGGAGCCTCCTCCTACAATGAGCAGTTCTTC; CDR3 protein: CASSDALAGASSYNEQFF
D gene: .; V gene: TRBV5-1; CDR3 length: 14; clone size: .; J gene: TRBJ1-5; CDR3 DNA: TGCGCCAGCAGCTTGGACGGTCCCAATCAGCCCCAGCATTTT; CDR3 protein: CASSLDGPNQPQHF
D gene: TRBD2; V gene: TRBV6-5; CDR3 length: 15; clone size: .; J gene: TRBJ2-7; CDR3 DNA: TGTGCCAGCAGTTACGGGGGACTAGCGGGAGCCGAGCAGTACTTC; CDR3 protein: CASSYGGLAGAEQYF